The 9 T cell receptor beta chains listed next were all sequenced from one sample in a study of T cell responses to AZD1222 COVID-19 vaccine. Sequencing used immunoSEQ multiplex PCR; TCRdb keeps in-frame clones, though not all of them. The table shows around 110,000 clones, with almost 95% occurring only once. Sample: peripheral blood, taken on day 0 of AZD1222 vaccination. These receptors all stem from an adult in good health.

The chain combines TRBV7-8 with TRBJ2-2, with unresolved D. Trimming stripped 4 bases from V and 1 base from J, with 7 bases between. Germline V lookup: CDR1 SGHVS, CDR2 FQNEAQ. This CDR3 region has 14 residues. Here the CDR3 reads CASSSRENTGELFF. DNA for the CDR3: TGTGCCAGCAGCTCTAGGGAGAACACCGGGGAGCTGTTTTTT. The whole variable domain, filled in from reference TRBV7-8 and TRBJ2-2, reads GAGVSQSPRYKVAKRGQDVALRCDPISGHVSLFWYQQALGQGPEFLTYFQNEAQLDKSGLPSDRFFAERPEGSVSTLKIQRTQQEDSAVYLCASSSRENTGELFFGEGSRLTVL.

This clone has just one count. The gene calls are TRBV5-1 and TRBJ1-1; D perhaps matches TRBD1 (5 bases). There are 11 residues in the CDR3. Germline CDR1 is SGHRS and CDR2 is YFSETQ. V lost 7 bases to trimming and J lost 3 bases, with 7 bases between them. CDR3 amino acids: CASRGDTEAFF. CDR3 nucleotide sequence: TGCGCCAGCCGGGGGGACACTGAAGCTTTCTTT.

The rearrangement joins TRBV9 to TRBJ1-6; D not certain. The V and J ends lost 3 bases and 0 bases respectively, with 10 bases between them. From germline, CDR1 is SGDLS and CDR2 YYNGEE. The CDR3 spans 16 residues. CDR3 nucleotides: TGTGCCAGCAGCGCTATGGGCAGCTCCTATAATTCACCCCTCCACTTT. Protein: CASSAMGSSYNSPLHF.

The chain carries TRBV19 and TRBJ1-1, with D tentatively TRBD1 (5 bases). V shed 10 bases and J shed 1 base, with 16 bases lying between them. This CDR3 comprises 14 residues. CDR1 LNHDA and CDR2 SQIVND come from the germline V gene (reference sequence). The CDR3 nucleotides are TGTGCCATCCGGCGGGGGGGAGCGAACACTGAAGCTTTCTTT. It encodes CAIRRGGANTEAFF.

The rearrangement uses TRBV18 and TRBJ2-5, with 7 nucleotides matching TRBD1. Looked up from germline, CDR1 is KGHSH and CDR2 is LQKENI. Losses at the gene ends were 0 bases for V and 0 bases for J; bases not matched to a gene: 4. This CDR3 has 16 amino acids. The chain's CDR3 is CASSPPTGWYQETQYF. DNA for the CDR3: TGTGCCAGCTCACCACCGACAGGGTGGTACCAAGAGACCCAGTACTTC.

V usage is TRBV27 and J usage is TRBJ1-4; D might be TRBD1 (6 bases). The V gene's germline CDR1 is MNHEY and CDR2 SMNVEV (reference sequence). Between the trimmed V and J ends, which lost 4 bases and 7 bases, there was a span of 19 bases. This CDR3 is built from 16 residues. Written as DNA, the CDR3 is TGTGCCAGCAGTTCCCGGGCCGGGGGCTTCTCTGAAAAACTGTTTTTT. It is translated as CASSSRAGGFSEKLFF. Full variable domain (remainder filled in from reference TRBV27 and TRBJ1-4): EAQVTQNPRYLITVTGKKLTVTCSQNMNHEYMSWYRQDPGLGLRQIYYSMNVEVTDKGDVPEGYKVSRKEKRNFPLILESPSPNQTSLYFCASSSRAGGFSEKLFFGSGTQLSVL.

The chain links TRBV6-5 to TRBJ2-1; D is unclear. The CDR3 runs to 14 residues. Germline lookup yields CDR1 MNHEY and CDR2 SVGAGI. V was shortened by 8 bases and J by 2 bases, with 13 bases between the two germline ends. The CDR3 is CASSRSITYNEQFF. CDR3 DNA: TGTGCCAGCTCAAGGTCCATAACCTACAATGAGCAGTTCTTC.

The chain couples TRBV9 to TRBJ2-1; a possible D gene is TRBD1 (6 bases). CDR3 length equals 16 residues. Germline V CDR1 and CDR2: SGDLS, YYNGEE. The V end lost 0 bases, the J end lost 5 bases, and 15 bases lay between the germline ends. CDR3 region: CASSVGIEGVDNEQFF. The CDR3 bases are TGTGCCAGCAGCGTAGGGATCGAGGGGGTGGACAATGAGCAGTTCTTC.

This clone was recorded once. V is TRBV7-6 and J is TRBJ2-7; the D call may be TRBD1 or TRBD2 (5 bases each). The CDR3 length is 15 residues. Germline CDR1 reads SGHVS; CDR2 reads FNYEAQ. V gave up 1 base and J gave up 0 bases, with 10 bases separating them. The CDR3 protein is CASSLVAGTSYEQYF. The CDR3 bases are TGTGCCAGCAGCTTAGTGGCAGGGACCTCCTACGAGCAGTACTTC.